What follows describes a single T cell receptor (beta chain). Antigen: not known. CDR3 length: 17 residues. The junction had 14 bases not matched to a gene; V was cut back by 8 bases and J by 8 bases. The data derive from a study of PD-1 blockade in classical Hodgkin lymphoma. Overall study results and limits: Newly diagnosed patients had baseline TCR diversity that was reportedly lower than that of healthy donors.

Sequencing was performed with immunoSEQ multiplex PCR; in TCRdb, only in-frame clones are kept and a portion is missing. The repertoire holds approximately 98,000 clones, with about nine tenths as singletons. Patients all relapsed after autologous stem cell transplantation, and there was variation in brentuximab vedotin exposure. Classifying best responses yielded complete response, partial response or progressive disease. The sample in question was peripheral blood mononuclear cells (PBMCs), obtained before the second cycle of nivolumab. This TCR was recovered from a human donor with classical Hodgkin lymphoma. V is TRBV23-1 and J is TRBJ2-4; 14 bases align to TRBD2. TRBV23-1 is annotated as an ORF whose role is uncertain. The CDR3 reads CASVHRRLAGGPHIQYF. In DNA form, the CDR3 reads TGCGCCAGCGTCCATCGCCGACTAGCGGGAGGGCCGCACATTCAGTACTTC.